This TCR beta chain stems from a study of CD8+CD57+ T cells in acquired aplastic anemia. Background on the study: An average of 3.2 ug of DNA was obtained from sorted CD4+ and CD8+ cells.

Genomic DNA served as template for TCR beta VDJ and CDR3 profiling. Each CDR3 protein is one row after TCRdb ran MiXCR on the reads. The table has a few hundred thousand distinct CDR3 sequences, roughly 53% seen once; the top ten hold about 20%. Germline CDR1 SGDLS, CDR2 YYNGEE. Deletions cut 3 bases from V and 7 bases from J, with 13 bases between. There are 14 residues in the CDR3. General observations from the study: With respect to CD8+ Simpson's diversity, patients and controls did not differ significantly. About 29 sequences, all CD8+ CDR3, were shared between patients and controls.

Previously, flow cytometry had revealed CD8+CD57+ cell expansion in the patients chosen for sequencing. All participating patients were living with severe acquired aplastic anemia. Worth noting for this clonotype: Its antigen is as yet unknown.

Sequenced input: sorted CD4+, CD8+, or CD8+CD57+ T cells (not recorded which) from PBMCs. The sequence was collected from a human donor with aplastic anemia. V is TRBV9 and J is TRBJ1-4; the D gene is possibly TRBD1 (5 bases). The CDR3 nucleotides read TGTGCCAGCAGCGGTGGGGGTAGTCGTGAAAAACTGTTTTTT. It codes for CASSGGGSREKLFF.